This T cell receptor (beta chain) was sequenced for a study of control samples from healthy donors and cancer patients. CDR3 length: 12 amino acids. Trimming pared 2 bases from V and 6 bases from J, leaving 8 bases between. Germline assignment: CDR1 MNHEY and CDR2 SVGAGI. The assay was immunoSEQ multiplex PCR, and TCRdb's table has in-frame clones only and misses some. The table lists 100,000 to 120,000 clones, roughly 85% of them singletons, with roughly an eighth in the top ten. The clonotype was recovered from a woman aged 50 to 60 in good health. The sequenced sample consisted of blood. The chain uses TRBV6-5 and TRBJ2-7, with D tentatively TRBD2 (6 bases). CDR3 in amino acids: CASSYGGSEQYF. The CDR3 DNA sequence: TGTGCCAGCAGTTACGGAGGGAGCGAGCAGTACTTC.